Below, one T cell receptor beta chain is given with its context. The sample comes from a study of control samples from healthy donors and cancer patients. CDR3 size: 13 residues. Germline CDR1 reads SGDLS; CDR2 reads YYNGEE. Trimming removed 4 bases at V and 8 bases at J, with 15 bases between. Profiled with immunoSEQ multiplex PCR; TCRdb holds only in-frame clones, not every one. Among roughly 150,000 clones, around 88% were seen once, and the ten largest hold around 1.6%. The source material was blood. The V and J genes are TRBV9 and TRBJ1-1, with D maybe TRBD1 (5 bases). This receptor was taken from a young man in good health. The CDR3 bases are TGTGCCAGCAGCCAGTTATGGGAGGGGGAAGCTTTCTTT. It specifies CASSQLWEGEAFF. Using reference TRBV9 and TRBJ1-1 for the parts outside the CDR3, the full variable domain is DSGVTQTPKHLITATGQRVTLRCSPRSGDLSVYWYQQSLDQGLQFLIQYYNGEERAKGNILERFSAQQFPDLHSELNLSSLELGDSALYFCASSQLWEGEAFFGQGTRLTVV.